The 29 T cell receptor beta chains below all came from one sample that was sequenced in a study of T cell repertoires in cytomegalovirus infection. TCRdb itself ran the reads through MiXCR, one entry per CDR3 protein. The sample includes 160,000 or so distinct CDR3 sequences, about 25% of them seen just once. The sequenced material came from PBMCs. The receptors originated from a human donor in good health (CMV status not recorded). Some clones in this sample may be carry-over from other donors' samples.

The table lists this clonotype with many counts. The rearrangement uses TRBV7-2 and TRBJ1-1; D is ambiguous. Trimming left V 2 bases short and J 1 base short, with 11 bases between. This CDR3 has 15 amino acids. CDR1 is SGHTA and CDR2 is FQGNSA in the germline V gene. The CDR3 DNA is TGTGCCAGCAGCTTAAACCCCGGGCCGAACACTGAAGCTTTCTTT. Translation: CASSLNPGPNTEAFF.

This clonotype was seen many times. The CDR3 DNA follows: TGTGCCAGCAAGGAGCTCTCCTCTGGGGCCAACGTCCTGACTTTC. The encoded protein is CASKELSSGANVLTF. The chain uses TRBV27 and TRBJ2-6, with D hard to call. CDR1 MNHEY and CDR2 SMNVEV come from the germline V gene (reference sequence). The CDR3 has 15 residues. Trimming removed 7 bases at V and 0 bases at J, with 10 bases between.

This clonotype has a count of ten or more. V usage is TRBV28 and J usage is TRBJ1-2, with TRBD1 as a possible D gene (6 bases). Germline loops: CDR1 MDHEN, CDR2 SYDVKM. Trimming stripped 8 bases from V and 6 bases from J, with 22 bases between. The CDR3 covers 15 residues. CDR3 region: CASSLGGNAGDGYTF. Here the CDR3 DNA reads TGTGCCAGCTCTCTAGGGGGGAACGCCGGGGATGGCTACACCTTC.

This clonotype was counted between two and nine times. The chain joins TRBV7-2 to TRBJ2-7; 13 bases agree with TRBD2. The CDR3 length is 16 residues. The V gene end was trimmed by 0 bases and the J gene end by 3 bases; junction bases not matched to a gene: 2. The V gene's germline CDR1 is SGHTA and CDR2 FQGNSA. The DNA of the CDR3 is TGTGCCAGCAGCTTAGCCGGGACTAGCGGGGACTACGAGCAGTACTTC. Its translation: CASSLAGTSGDYEQYF.

The chain joins TRBV15 to TRBJ2-1; possible D gene TRBD1, 5 bases. The CDR3 is made up of 15 amino acids. Germline CDR1 and CDR2: LNHNV and YYDKDF (reference sequence). V was clipped by 0 bases and J by 4 bases, with 10 bases between them. In DNA form, the CDR3 reads TGTGCCACCAGCAGAGAGGGGCAGTTTTACAATGAGCAGTTCTTC. This translates into CATSREGQFYNEQFF. The full variable domain, rest sourced from reference TRBV15 and TRBJ2-1, is DAMVIQNPRYQVTQFGKPVTLSCSQTLNHNVMYWYQQKSSQAPKLLFHYYDKDFNNEADTPDNFQSRRPNTSFCFLDIRSPGLGDTAMYLCATSREGQFYNEQFFGPGTRLTVL.

This clonotype was seen a handful of times. V gene TRBV20-1 combines with J gene TRBJ2-7, with 7 nucleotides matching TRBD1. V lost 6 bases, J lost 0 bases, and 8 bases stayed unmatched. Germline V CDR1 and CDR2: DFQATT, SNEGSKA (reference sequence). This CDR3 spans 14 amino acids. The CDR3 is CSAKTGEVSYEQYF. CDR3 coding DNA: TGCAGTGCCAAAACAGGGGAAGTCTCCTACGAGCAGTACTTC.

The gene calls are TRBV5-8 and TRBJ1-2; D gene unclear. CDR3 length: 13 amino acids. Trimming left V 4 bases short and J 2 bases short, with 9 bases between. Germline lookup yields CDR1 SGHTS and CDR2 YDEGEE. CDR3 nucleotides: TGTGCCAGCAGCCCGCGCTGGAACTATGGCTACACCTTC. Translated, it gives CASSPRWNYGYTF.

The chain is built from TRBV20-1 and TRBJ2-1; perhaps TRBD2 as D (6 bases). V lost 1 base to trimming and J lost 2 bases, with 12 bases between them. The germline V gene has CDR1 DFQATT and CDR2 SNEGSKA (reference sequence). The CDR3 is made up of 15 amino acids. CDR3: CSARGLAGPYNEQFF. CDR3 coding DNA: TGCAGTGCTAGAGGTTTGGCGGGGCCCTACAATGAGCAGTTCTTC.

The rearrangement uses TRBV7-6 and TRBJ2-7, with 10 bases identical to TRBD1. V lost 5 bases to trimming and J lost 3 bases; unmatched junction nucleotides: 4. The CDR3 runs to 14 residues. Germline V gives CDR1 SGHVS, CDR2 FNYEAQ. In DNA, the CDR3 is TGTGCCAGCAGCCGGACAGGGGGAGACTACGAGCAGTACTTC. Translated, it gives CASSRTGGDYEQYF.

The rearrangement links TRBV6-6 to TRBJ1-1; 8 bases agree with TRBD1. The CDR3 contains 13 residues. Trimming removed 7 bases from V and 6 bases from J; junction bases left unmatched: 7. In germline, CDR1 is MNHNY, CDR2 SVGAGI (reference sequence). CDR3 DNA: TGTGCCAGCACCGAACCGACAGGGGCTGAAGCTTTCTTT. As protein: CASTEPTGAEAFF.

This clonotype was picked up one time. In DNA, the CDR3 is TGTGCCATCAGTGAGTCCCCCTCCGGGACGTCTGGAAACACCATATATTTT. Translating it yields CAISESPSGTSGNTIYF. This chain joins TRBV10-3 and TRBJ1-3, with a tentative D call TRBD1 (5 bases). This CDR3 spans 17 amino acids. The ends were cut back, 0 bases at V and 1 base at J, with 13 bases in the middle. In germline, CDR1 is ENHRY, CDR2 SYGVKD.

The genes are TRBV7-3 and TRBJ2-7, with TRBD2 as a possible D gene (5 bases). Germline V lookup: CDR1 SGHTA, CDR2 FQGTGA. V was cut by 2 bases and J by 7 bases, with 12 bases left in between. The CDR3 is 13 residues long. CDR3 DNA sequence: TGTGCCAGCAGCTTAGCCCCGGGCGGGGAGCAGTACTTC. It codes for CASSLAPGGEQYF.

This clonotype showed up just a few times. The gene calls are TRBV28 and TRBJ2-5; D may be TRBD1 (5 bases). This CDR3 spans 13 amino acids. V lost 6 bases to trimming and J lost 3 bases, with 11 bases between them. Germline-derived CDR1 and CDR2 are MDHEN and SYDVKM. CDR3 loop: CASSLKGKETQYF. The CDR3 nucleotides read TGTGCCAGCAGCCTTAAGGGGAAAGAGACCCAGTACTTC.

At least ten counts were recorded for this clonotype. The rearrangement joins TRBV7-9 to TRBJ2-1; D not certain. Germline CDR1 SEHNR, CDR2 FQNEAQ (reference sequence). The CDR3 contains 15 residues. Deletions cut 1 base from V and 1 base from J, with 8 bases between. This CDR3 reads CASSLVPSSYNEQFF. The CDR3 coding sequence is TGTGCCAGCAGCTTAGTCCCCAGTTCCTACAATGAGCAGTTCTTC.

This clonotype was observed a handful of times. V and J are TRBV2 and TRBJ1-5; maybe TRBD1 (6 bases). CDR1 and CDR2 (germline): SNHLY, FYNNEI. The V end lost 4 bases, the J end lost 4 bases, and 8 bases lay between the germline ends. The CDR3 totals 13 residues. The CDR3 reads CASSGTENQPQHF. The CDR3 nucleotides read TGTGCCAGCAGTGGGACAGAGAATCAGCCCCAGCATTTT. Complete variable domain (other parts from reference TRBV2 and TRBJ1-5): EPEVTQTPSHQVTQMGQEVILRCVPISNHLYFYWYRQILGQKVEFLVSFYNNEISEKSEIFDDQFSVERPDGSNFTLKIRSTKLEDSAMYFCASSGTENQPQHFGDGTRLSIL.

The table lists this clonotype with many counts. The chain has TRBV7-2 and TRBJ2-3; D not certain. There are 12 residues in the CDR3. Germline V gene lookup returns CDR1 SGHTA and CDR2 FQGNSA. The germline V and J ends were trimmed by 5 bases and 4 bases, with 7 bases remaining between them. This CDR3 reads CASSPPADTQYF. In nucleotides, the CDR3 is TGTGCCAGCAGCCCCCCAGCAGATACGCAGTATTTT.

The rearrangement uses TRBV5-4 and TRBJ2-2; 8 nucleotides agree with TRBD1. The CDR3 is 15 amino acids. CDR1 and CDR2 (germline): SGHNT, YYREEE (reference sequence). V lost 4 bases to trimming and J lost 2 bases; unmatched junction nucleotides: 4. CDR3 residues: CASSPGQGNTGELFF. The CDR3 DNA is TGTGCCAGCAGCCCCGGACAGGGAAACACCGGGGAGCTGTTTTTT.

This clonotype was seen only a few times. This chain links TRBV7-6 with TRBJ2-5; D call uncertain. This CDR3 is 12 amino acids long. Germline V gives CDR1 SGHVS, CDR2 FNYEAQ. Trimming pared 2 bases from V and 5 bases from J, leaving 6 bases between. The CDR3 loop reads CASSLNRETQYF. The DNA of the CDR3 is TGTGCCAGCAGCTTAAACCGGGAGACCCAGTACTTC.

This clonotype was found a few times. The V and J genes are TRBV15 and TRBJ2-1; 14 nucleotides match TRBD2. The V gene's germline CDR1 is LNHNV and CDR2 YYDKDF (reference sequence). V dropped 4 bases and J dropped 5; count of bases not matched to a gene: 4. CDR3 length equals 16 residues. Written as DNA, the CDR3 is TGTGCCACCAGCATCGGACTAGCGGGGGGTAACAATGAGCAGTTCTTC. This sequence encodes CATSIGLAGGNNEQFF.

The J gene is TRBJ1-2, the V gene TRBV5-1; D might be TRBD1 (5 bases). CDR3 length: 14 residues. Germline CDR1 and CDR2: SGHRS and YFSETQ. V lost 3 bases, J lost 2 bases, and 11 bases lay in between. CDR3 nucleotide sequence: TGCGCCAGCAGCTCGGGGGAGGAGAACTATGGCTACACCTTC. Its translation: CASSSGEENYGYTF.

The gene calls are TRBV24-1 and TRBJ2-5; D is perhaps TRBD1 (6 bases). Trimming cost V 3 bases and J 1 base, with 11 bases left between them. Germline V gene data show CDR1 as KGHDR and CDR2 as SFDVKD. This CDR3 spans 15 amino acids. CDR3 region: CATSDRRGGQETQYF. The CDR3 nucleotides are TGTGCCACCAGTGATCGCAGGGGTGGCCAAGAGACCCAGTACTTC.

This clonotype was seen only a few times. The chain uses TRBV7-3 and TRBJ1-1; TRBD1 is a possible D gene (6 bases). Trimming removed 5 bases from V and 11 bases from J, with 15 bases in between. Germline loops: CDR1 SGHTA, CDR2 FQGTGA. This CDR3 is 12 amino acids long. CDR3 protein: CASSAAQGSAFF. Here the CDR3 DNA reads TGTGCCAGCAGCGCGGCACAGGGCTCTGCTTTCTTT.

This chain joins TRBV5-8 and TRBJ1-5, with D tentatively TRBD1 (6 bases). CDR1 is SGHTS and CDR2 is YDEGEE in the germline V gene. The CDR3 extends over 15 amino acids. Trimming removed 0 bases from V and 3 bases from J, with 10 bases in between. In nucleotides, the CDR3 is TGTGCCAGCAGCTTGGGGCCGGGGGCCAATCAGCCCCAGCATTTT. Protein product: CASSLGPGANQPQHF.

As to this clonotype: One end of the junction varies from germline; a read error may be responsible. V and J are TRBV7-2 and TRBJ2-5; 8 positions agree with TRBD2. The CDR3 runs to 14 residues. The germline V gene has CDR1 SGHTA and CDR2 FQGNSA. This CDR3 is CAGSLSGGRETQYF. For the CDR3, the DNA is TGTGCCGGCAGCCTGAGCGGGGGAAGAGAGACCCAGTACTTC.

This clonotype was seen at least ten times. The V and J genes are TRBV12-3 or TRBV12-4 and TRBJ2-7; a possible D gene is TRBD1 (5 bases). The CDR3 is made up of 12 amino acids. V lost 9 bases, J lost 2 bases, and 11 bases lay in between. The CDR3 spells CASCDSTYEQYF. CDR3 bases: TGTGCCAGTTGCGACAGCACCTACGAGCAGTACTTC.

This chain links TRBV27 with TRBJ1-5; no clear D. Germline V gene lookup returns CDR1 MNHEY and CDR2 SMNVEV (reference sequence). The CDR3 has 13 amino acids. V dropped 3 bases and J dropped 3 bases, with 6 bases sitting between them. CDR3 nucleotide sequence: TGTGCCAGCAGTTTGGAGATCAATCAGCCCCAGCATTTT. Translating it yields CASSLEINQPQHF.

This clonotype was detected only a few times. This rearrangement joins TRBV12-3 or TRBV12-4 to TRBJ2-7; TRBD2 aligns across 10 bases. This CDR3 is 16 amino acids long. J lost 5 bases, V lost 4 bases, and 11 bases had no gene match. This CDR3 reads CASSSYLAGDLNEQYF. CDR3 in DNA: TGTGCCAGCAGTTCGTATCTAGCGGGAGATCTAAACGAGCAGTACTTC.

This clonotype was counted many times. The J gene is TRBJ2-1, the V gene TRBV7-9; 10 bases align to TRBD2. V gave up 5 bases and J gave up 4 bases; unmatched junction bases: 11. The CDR3 consists of 17 residues. The germline V gene has CDR1 SEHNR and CDR2 FQNEAQ (reference sequence). CDR3 DNA: TGTGCCAGCAGCCCTTTGTTCGGGACTAGCGCTTACAATGAGCAGTTCTTC. This gives the protein CASSPLFGTSAYNEQFF. The full variable domain, rest sourced from reference TRBV7-9 and TRBJ2-1, is DTGVSQNPRHKITKRGQNVTFRCDPISEHNRLYWYRQTLGQGPEFLTYFQNEAQLEKSRLLSDRFSAERPKGSFSTLEIQRTEQGDSAMYLCASSPLFGTSAYNEQFFGPGTRLTVL.

This clonotype was seen a few times. The V and J genes are TRBV29-1 and TRBJ2-7, with a possible D match to TRBD2 (6 bases). Germline V gene sequence: CDR1 SQVTM, CDR2 ANQGSEA. The CDR3 length is 13 residues. Trimming cost V 3 bases and J 2 bases, with 11 bases left between them. The CDR3 loop reads CSVELPGAYEQYF. CDR3 in DNA: TGCAGCGTTGAGCTGCCGGGGGCCTACGAGCAGTACTTC.